This T cell receptor (beta chain) was recorded in a study of preoperative IRX-2 immunotherapy in early breast cancer. V was pared by 5 bases and J by 5 bases, with 5 bases of the junction left unmatched. The CDR3 sequence is 14 residues long. Here immunoSEQ multiplex PCR was the method, and the copy in TCRdb shows in-frame clones only, minus some. The table lists approximately 25,000 clones, roughly four fifths of them singletons. The treatment: preoperative locoregional IRX-2 cytokine immunotherapy. Preoperative locoregional IRX-2 cytokine immunotherapy was tested in the phase Ib source study. Sequencing used lymph node tissue, obtained after IRX-2 immunotherapy. The sequence derives from a human donor with breast cancer. This chain links TRBV7-1 with TRBJ1-4, with 7 bases lining up with TRBD1. TRBV7-1 is an open reading frame, and its role is uncertain. Here the CDR3 DNA reads TGTGCCAGCAGCCGGGGACAGAAAAATGAAAAACTGTTTTTT. Amino acids: CASSRGQKNEKLFF.